The 26 T cell receptor beta chains presented below share a single source sample, sequenced in a study of T cells after yellow fever vaccination. TCRdb called the 5' RACE reads again in MiXCR, with one record for every CDR3 protein. This sample has more than 80,000 distinct CDR3 sequences, with approximately 5.5% found just once. The sequences come from CD8+ T cells sorted from PBMCs, collected 10 days after the yellow fever booster vaccination. The origin of the receptors is a man aged 18 to 29 who received the YFV17D yellow fever vaccine.

The rearrangement uses TRBV4-1 and TRBJ2-5; D gene uncertain. The CDR3 is 13 residues long. Germline V gene data show CDR1 as MGHRA and CDR2 as YSYEKL. Trimming left V 5 bases short and J 7 bases short, with 14 bases between. Here the CDR3 reads CASSSSRTGTQYF. The DNA for the CDR3 is TGCGCCAGCAGCTCAAGCCGGACGGGGACCCAGTACTTC.

This clonotype was counted only a few times. CDR3 nucleotides: TGTGCCAGCAGCATAGGGGTCGGGGGGCGATACAATGAGCAGTTCTTC. Protein product: CASSIGVGGRYNEQFF. The chain employs TRBV7-3 and TRBJ2-1, with TRBD2 as a possible D gene (7 bases). The CDR3 loop spans 16 amino acids. Germline V CDR1 and CDR2: SGHTA, FQGTGA. V was cut by 5 bases and J by 4 bases, with 18 bases left in between.

The V and J genes are TRBV11-3 and TRBJ2-3; 7 nucleotides match TRBD1. Germline V CDR1 and CDR2: SGHNT, YENEEA. V was pared by 5 bases and J by 0 bases, with 8 bases of the junction left unmatched. The length of the CDR3 is 16 residues. CDR3 nucleotide sequence: TGTGCCAGCAGCCCAGGGACAGCCCCTAGCACAGATACGCAGTATTTT. Translated, it gives CASSPGTAPSTDTQYF. Full variable domain (missing parts from reference TRBV11-3 and TRBJ2-3): EAGVVQSPRYKIIEKKQPVAFWCNPISGHNTLYWYLQNLGQGPELLIRYENEEAVDDSQLPKDRFSAERLKGVDSTLKIQPAELGDSAVYLCASSPGTAPSTDTQYFGPGTRLTVL.

The J gene is TRBJ2-3, the V gene TRBV11-2; D not certain. V lost 3 bases to trimming and J lost 2 bases, with 12 bases between them. Germline V CDR1 and CDR2: SGHAT, FQNNGV. The CDR3 length is 15 residues. CDR3 amino acids: CASSFGTTDTDTQYF. The DNA for the CDR3 is TGTGCCAGCAGCTTTGGAACGACCGACACAGATACGCAGTATTTT.

The rearrangement uses TRBV4-3 and TRBJ2-7; D is possibly TRBD1 or TRBD2 (5 bases each). This CDR3 region has 13 residues. Trimming stripped 1 base from V and 5 bases from J, with 9 bases between. Per germline, CDR1 LGHNA and CDR2 YSLEER. CDR3 sequence reads: CASSQGGANEQYF. CDR3 sequence (DNA): TGCGCCAGCAGCCAAGGAGGGGCGAACGAGCAGTACTTC.

This clonotype has at least ten counts. The V and J genes are TRBV11-2 and TRBJ2-1; possibly TRBD2 for D (7 bases). The CDR3 is 15 residues long. Germline loops: CDR1 SGHAT, CDR2 FQNNGV. V dropped 2 bases and J dropped 2 bases, with 10 bases sitting between them. CDR3 coding DNA: TGTGCCAGCAGCTTAAGGGGGGGCACCTACAATGAGCAGTTCTTC. This sequence encodes CASSLRGGTYNEQFF.

This clonotype was recorded a few times. The genes are TRBV11-2 and TRBJ1-6, with D uncertain. Germline CDR1 and CDR2: SGHAT and FQNNGV. The V end was cut by 2 bases, the J end by 13 bases, with 9 bases between. The CDR3 runs 12 residues. The CDR3 loop is CASSLTPRPLHF. The CDR3 coding sequence is TGTGCCAGCAGCTTAACCCCCCGGCCCCTCCACTTT. The whole variable domain, remainder taken from reference TRBV11-2 and TRBJ1-6, is EAGVAQSPRYKIIEKRQSVAFWCNPISGHATLYWYQQILGQGPKLLIQFQNNGVVDDSQLPKDRFSAERLKGVDSTLKIQPAKLEDSAVYLCASSLTPRPLHFGNGTRLTVT.

With regard to this clonotype: One junction end does not reproduce the germline sequence, and a read error may be involved. The CDR3 DNA is TGTGTCAGCAGTTCCGGGACAGGGGGAAAGCTGCCCCAGCATTTT. It specifies CVSSSGTGGKLPQHF. The V and J genes are TRBV27 and TRBJ1-5; TRBD1 matches 11 bases. The V gene's germline CDR1 is MNHEY and CDR2 SMNVEV (reference sequence). CDR3 length: 15 residues.

Only a few counts were recorded for this clonotype. The chain is built from TRBV5-1 and TRBJ1-5, with D perhaps TRBD1 (6 bases). From germline, CDR1 is SGHRS and CDR2 YFSETQ. This CDR3 is built from 15 residues. Trimming left V 2 bases short and J 1 base short, with 10 bases between. The CDR3 spells CASSFGGRSNQPQHF. The CDR3 DNA follows: TGCGCCAGCAGCTTTGGGGGCAGGAGCAATCAGCCCCAGCATTTT.

In this sample, this clonotype turned up many times. The chain is built from TRBV5-5 and TRBJ2-3; 12 bases line up with TRBD2. This CDR3 has 17 amino acids. Losses at the gene ends were 3 bases for V and 6 bases for J; bases not matched to a gene: 11. Looked up from germline, CDR1 is SGHKS and CDR2 is YYEKEE (reference sequence). As DNA, the CDR3 is TGTGCCAGCAGCTCGGGTCCGCTAGCGGGGGGGCTCGATACGCAGTATTTT. Its protein is CASSSGPLAGGLDTQYF.

This clonotype was counted ten times or more. The chain has TRBV5-1 and TRBJ2-3, with D hard to call. Germline V gene data show CDR1 as SGHRS and CDR2 as YFSETQ. The V gene lost 0 bases and the J gene lost 0 bases, with 8 bases spanning the gap. This CDR3 spans 15 amino acids. CDR3 sequence: CASSLVVRSTDTQYF. The CDR3 DNA is TGCGCCAGCAGCTTGGTGGTCAGAAGCACAGATACGCAGTATTTT.

The rearrangement joins TRBV4-1 to TRBJ1-2; 9 bases line up with TRBD1. The V gene end was trimmed by 6 bases and the J gene end by 1 base; junction bases not matched to a gene: 0. Germline V lookup: CDR1 MGHRA, CDR2 YSYEKL. The CDR3 spans 13 residues. Here the CDR3 DNA reads TGCGCCAGCAGGGGACAGGGTAACTATGGCTACACCTTC. Its translation is CASRGQGNYGYTF.

The chain employs TRBV15 and TRBJ2-7; the D gene is possibly TRBD2 (5 bases). This CDR3 contains 14 residues. The V and J ends lost 0 bases and 7 bases respectively, with 13 bases between them. Per the germline V gene, CDR1 is LNHNV and CDR2 is YYDKDF (reference sequence). CDR3 region: CATSRDAGRTEQYV. CDR3 nucleotide sequence: TGTGCCACCAGCAGAGATGCGGGCAGGACTGAGCAGTACGTC.

This clonotype was counted a few times. V is TRBV6-6 and J is TRBJ2-7, with D perhaps matching TRBD1 or TRBD2 (5 bases each). With 6 bases removed from V and 3 bases from J, the gap between germline ends came to 15 bases. CDR1 is MNHNY, CDR2 SVGAGI, per germline (reference sequence). This CDR3 comprises 14 residues. In DNA, the CDR3 is TGTGCCAGCAGGGGTTGGGACGGAAACTACGAGCAGTACGTC. Translation gives CASRGWDGNYEQYV.

The rearrangement joins TRBV3-1 to TRBJ2-5, with 8 bases identical to TRBD1. Looked up from germline, CDR1 is LGHDT and CDR2 is YNNKEL (reference sequence). Unmatched junction bases numbered 5, after V lost 6 bases and J lost 2 bases. This CDR3 spans 14 amino acids. CDR3 sequence: CASRRTGRQETQYF. For the CDR3, the DNA is TGTGCCAGCAGACGGACAGGGCGGCAAGAGACCCAGTACTTC.

This clonotype was seen repeatedly, ten times or more. The chain employs TRBV29-1 and TRBJ1-1, with 9 bases lining up with TRBD1. Germline lookup yields CDR1 SQVTM and CDR2 ANQGSEA. The CDR3 has 12 amino acids. V lost 6 bases and J lost 5; bases outside the gene matches: 4. The CDR3 nucleotides read TGCAGCGTCCGGGACAGGGTTACTGAAGCTTTCTTT. Its translation: CSVRDRVTEAFF.

The chain has TRBV20-1 and TRBJ1-1, with D unresolved. CDR1 and CDR2 (germline): DFQATT, SNEGSKA (reference sequence). The CDR3 loop spans 12 amino acids. Deletions cut 3 bases from V and 0 bases from J, with 5 bases between. CDR3 amino acids: CSASVVNTEAFF. For the CDR3, the DNA is TGCAGTGCTAGTGTGGTGAACACTGAAGCTTTCTTT.

This chain connects TRBV12-3 or TRBV12-4 to TRBJ2-3; TRBD1 matches at 9 bases. The length of the CDR3 is 14 residues. Germline trimming cut 5 bases from V and 3 bases from J; bases unmatched to any gene: 3. The CDR3 loop is CASSVDRGTDTQYF. CDR3 in DNA: TGTGCCAGCAGTGTGGACAGGGGAACAGATACGCAGTATTTT.

This clonotype was seen repeatedly, ten times or more. The chain recombines TRBV28 with TRBJ2-3; 8 bases fit TRBD2. Trimming removed 5 bases from V and 2 bases from J; junction bases left unmatched: 9. Germline V CDR1 and CDR2: MDHEN, SYDVKM. The CDR3 extends over 16 amino acids. CDR3 loop: CASSRRSGGLTDTQYF. CDR3 in DNA: TGTGCCAGCAGTCGCCGGAGCGGGGGCCTCACAGATACGCAGTATTTT. The variable domain in full, completed from reference TRBV28 and TRBJ2-3, reads DVKVTQSSRYLVKRTGEKVFLECVQDMDHENMFWYRQDPGLGLRLIYFSYDVKMKEKGDIPEGYSVSREKKERFSLILESASTNQTSMYLCASSRRSGGLTDTQYFGPGTRLTVL.

The chain employs TRBV12-3 or TRBV12-4 and TRBJ1-4; D perhaps matches TRBD1 (5 bases). With 6 bases removed from V and 5 bases from J, the gap between germline ends came to 10 bases. The CDR3 extends over 13 amino acids. Here the CDR3 DNA reads TGTGCCAGCAGCCAGACAGAAAATGAAAAACTGTTTTTT. Translated, it gives CASSQTENEKLFF.

The chain carries TRBV27 and TRBJ2-3; weak D call: TRBD2 (6 bases). V was cut by 6 bases and J by 4 bases, with 8 bases left in between. The CDR3 consists of 12 residues. Per the germline V gene, CDR1 is MNHEY and CDR2 is SMNVEV (reference sequence). The DNA of the CDR3 is TGTGCCAGCAGGTGGAGGGCAGATACGCAGTATTTT. Encoded protein: CASRWRADTQYF.

This clonotype was seen many times. This chain joins TRBV6-6 and TRBJ2-4; no firm D call. The CDR3 is made up of 13 amino acids. Trimming took off 3 bases at V and 6 bases at J, with 9 bases between the two ends. Germline V lookup: CDR1 MNHNY, CDR2 SVGAGI (reference sequence). CDR3 nucleotide sequence: TGTGCCAGCAGTTATGGCATTTTAAACATTCAGTACTTC. Protein product: CASSYGILNIQYF.

The chain recombines TRBV4-2 with TRBJ1-1; weak D call: TRBD1 (6 bases). Trimming pared 1 base from V and 1 base from J, leaving 7 bases between. This CDR3 spans 14 amino acids. The germline gives CDR1 LGHNA, CDR2 YNFKEQ. CDR3 in amino acids: CASSQGTENTEAFF. The CDR3 DNA sequence: TGTGCCAGCAGCCAAGGGACAGAGAACACTGAAGCTTTCTTT.

This clonotype has only a few counts. The gene calls are TRBV19 and TRBJ2-3; D tentatively fits TRBD1 or TRBD2 (6 bases each). Trimming took 4 bases from V and 6 from J, leaving 14 bases between them. The CDR3 consists of 14 residues. The germline CDR1 and CDR2 sequences are LNHDA and SQIVND (reference sequence). CDR3 amino acids: CASSTQGGPDTQYF. As DNA, the CDR3 is TGTGCCAGTAGTACACAGGGAGGTCCGGATACGCAGTATTTT.

CDR3 DNA: TGTGCCAGCCAAGTACTAGCAGCTTATCATGAGCAGTTCTTC. It is translated as CASQVLAAYHEQFF. This sequence joins TRBV2 and TRBJ2-1; perhaps TRBD2 as D (6 bases). Germline V lookup: CDR1 SNHLY, CDR2 FYNNEI. This CDR3 spans 14 amino acids. The V gene lost 8 bases and the J gene lost 8 bases, with 19 bases spanning the gap.

This clonotype was found a few times. V is TRBV6-2 or TRBV6-3 and J is TRBJ2-2; D gene ambiguous. CDR1 is MNHEY, CDR2 SVGEGT, per germline. V was shortened by 0 bases and J by 5 bases, with 7 bases between the two germline ends. The CDR3 has 14 amino acids. The CDR3 DNA reads as TGTGCCAGCAGTTACTCATCCCCGACCGGGGAGCTGTTTTTT. It codes for CASSYSSPTGELFF.